The 26 T cell receptor beta chains given below trace back to one sample, sequenced in a study of vaccination effects on CD4 cells after COVID-19. The antigens of these receptors remain unknown. ViraFEST used viral peptide pools to expand antigen-specific CD4+ T cells before sequencing. Cells that had been cultured for 10 days were the source of isolated CD4+ T cells. Having tested negative for nucleocapsid antibodies, the vaccine recipients showed no prior SARS-CoV-2 infection. Assay used: immunoSEQ multiplex PCR; TCRdb lists only in-frame clones, some missing. This sample has about 23,000 clones, with roughly two thirds found just once. The material sequenced was CD4+ T cells from PBMCs cultured with HCoV-NL63 spike peptides, taken before COVID-19 vaccination. The receptors originated from a human donor who received a COVID-19 vaccine.

The rearrangement joins TRBV5-1 to TRBJ1-2, with TRBD1 matching 11 bases. The junction had 6 bases not matched to a gene; V was cut back by 1 base and J by 4 bases. The germline gives CDR1 SGHRS, CDR2 YFSETQ. This CDR3 spans 16 amino acids. CDR3 residues: CASSLLTGTGGYGYTF. In nucleotides, the CDR3 is TGCGCCAGCAGCTTGCTTACCGGGACAGGGGGCTATGGCTACACCTTC.

This clone has a single count. The chain links TRBV5-5 to TRBJ2-1; 9 bases are shared with TRBD2. Trimming at V came to 6 bases and at J to 7 bases, leaving 14 bases not matched to a gene. Per the germline V gene, CDR1 is SGHKS and CDR2 is YYEKEE (reference sequence). This CDR3 has 16 residues. The DNA of the CDR3 is TGTGCCAGCATCGGGACTAGCCACTCTCGGGCGAATGAGCAGTTCTTC. It translates to CASIGTSHSRANEQFF.

This clone occurred once. This chain uses TRBV18 with TRBJ2-7, with D uncertain. The V and J ends lost 0 bases and 7 bases respectively, with 7 bases between them. The CDR3 totals 12 residues. The germline V gene has CDR1 KGHSH and CDR2 LQKENI. The CDR3 region is CASSPPSREQYF. In DNA form, the CDR3 reads TGTGCCAGCTCACCACCGTCGCGGGAGCAGTACTTC.

This clone was counted a single time. The chain links TRBV12-3 or TRBV12-4 to TRBJ2-3; maybe TRBD1 (7 bases). V shed 3 bases and J shed 8 bases, with 12 bases lying between them. There are 13 residues in the CDR3. CDR3 residues: CASSFRQGGTQYF. The CDR3 coding sequence is TGTGCCAGCAGTTTCAGACAGGGAGGTACGCAGTATTTT.

This clone was picked up a small number of times. This CDR3 is CASSRTGTGAGELFF. In DNA form, the CDR3 reads TGTGCCAGCAGCCGAACCGGGACAGGGGCCGGGGAGCTGTTTTTT. V usage is TRBV9 and J usage is TRBJ2-2; 10 nucleotides match TRBD1. The germline CDR1 and CDR2 sequences are SGDLS and YYNGEE. The CDR3 covers 15 residues. V dropped 4 bases and J dropped 6; count of bases not matched to a gene: 6.

V usage is TRBV5-1 and J usage is TRBJ2-5; D not certain. The CDR3 is 12 amino acids. V was trimmed by 1 base and J by 5 bases, leaving 6 bases between them. The V gene's germline CDR1 is SGHRS and CDR2 YFSETQ. CDR3 nucleotide sequence: TGCGCCAGCAGCTTGAACCCCGAGACCCAGTACTTC. This translates into CASSLNPETQYF.

About this clone: This specimen includes other DNA sequences encoding the same CDR3. The chain has TRBV30 and TRBJ1-5; D ambiguous. The V end was cut by 0 bases, the J end by 2 bases, with 5 bases between. The CDR3 loop spans 13 amino acids. The V gene's germline CDR1 is GTSNPN and CDR2 SVGIG (reference sequence). CDR3 bases: TGTGCCTGGAGTGTACAACGCAATCAGCCCCAGCATTTT. Protein sequence: CAWSVQRNQPQHF.

The chain couples TRBV5-1 to TRBJ1-2; TRBD1 might be the D (6 bases). The CDR3 is made up of 13 amino acids. Trimming stripped 4 bases from V and 5 bases from J, with 12 bases between. CDR1 SGHRS and CDR2 YFSETQ come from the germline V gene. CDR3 in DNA: TGCGCCAGCAGCGAACAGGGAGCATATGGCTACACCTTC. This translates into CASSEQGAYGYTF.

This clone has more than one count but fewer than ten. V is TRBV12-3 or TRBV12-4 and J is TRBJ1-2, with no clear D. The CDR3 runs to 13 residues. Trimming removed 6 bases at V and 4 bases at J, with 12 bases between. CDR3 DNA sequence: TGTGCCAGCAGGGATACATCTCCCTATGGCTACACCTTC. Translated: CASRDTSPYGYTF.

The genes are TRBV5-6 and TRBJ2-1; 7 bases are shared with TRBD1. CDR1 SGHDT and CDR2 YYEEEE come from the germline V gene. Trimming took 3 bases from V and 6 from J; bases not matched to a gene: 6. This CDR3 region has 14 residues. The CDR3 protein is CASSSQQGFNEQFF. The CDR3 bases are TGTGCCAGCAGCTCTCAACAGGGGTTCAATGAGCAGTTCTTC.

The V call is TRBV19, the J call TRBJ1-5, with 7 bases matching TRBD1. The germline gives CDR1 LNHDA, CDR2 SQIVND (reference sequence). Trimming at V came to 8 bases and at J to 4 bases, leaving 11 bases not matched to a gene. The CDR3 spans 15 residues. The CDR3 spells CASSQVGDRNQPQHF. CDR3 sequence (DNA): TGTGCCAGTTCCCAGGTGGGGGACAGAAATCAGCCCCAGCATTTT.

The genes are TRBV10-3 and TRBJ2-7; perhaps D is TRBD1 or TRBD2 (5 bases each). Looked up from germline, CDR1 is ENHRY and CDR2 is SYGVKD. This CDR3 is built from 15 residues. V was pared by 2 bases and J by 2 bases, with 13 bases between. The CDR3 region is CAISEGLRGAYEQYF. The CDR3 bases are TGTGCCATCAGTGAGGGTTTGAGGGGCGCCTACGAGCAGTACTTC.

The chain joins TRBV21-1 to TRBJ1-2; the table names TRBD1, a call not compared with the DNA. TRBV21-1 is flagged as a pseudogene. The CDR3 spans 19 residues. In DNA form, the CDR3 reads TGTGCCAGCAGCAAAAAAACAGGGGGCCCTGGGAGGACAAATTATGGCTACACCTTC. It encodes CASSKKTGGPGRTNYGYTF.

This clone showed up just a few times. CDR3 amino acids: CASSVLPGLAGGTYTDTQYF. The CDR3 DNA is TGTGCCAGCAGCGTCCTGCCGGGACTAGCGGGGGGGACTTACACAGATACGCAGTATTTT. The gene calls are TRBV9 and TRBJ2-3; 16 nucleotides align to TRBD2. V dropped 2 bases and J dropped 2; count of bases not matched to a gene: 11. Germline V gene data show CDR1 as SGDLS and CDR2 as YYNGEE. The CDR3 has 20 residues.

CDR3 sequence (DNA): TGTGCCAGCAGCTTATTCTCGGGTAGCGGGAGGTCCGATGAGCAGTTCTTC. It translates to CASSLFSGSGRSDEQFF. J is TRBJ2-1 and V is TRBV11-2; 10 positions agree with TRBD2. V gave up 2 bases and J gave up 8 bases; unmatched junction bases: 12. The CDR3 is 17 residues long. Looked up from germline, CDR1 is SGHAT and CDR2 is FQNNGV.

The CDR3 DNA is TGTGCCAGCAGCCAGCTGGGGGCCAACGTCCTGACTTTC. This sequence encodes CASSQLGANVLTF. The rearrangement joins TRBV3-1 (or the pseudogene TRBV3-2) to TRBJ2-6; no clear D gene. This CDR3 is 13 amino acids long. Germline CDR1 LGHDT, CDR2 YNNKEL (reference sequence). The V gene lost 3 bases and the J gene lost 4 bases, with 4 bases spanning the gap.

This chain joins TRBV4-1 and TRBJ2-7; D possibly corresponds to TRBD2 (6 bases). Trimming pared 2 bases from V and 9 bases from J, leaving 17 bases between. Germline V gene data show CDR1 as MGHRA and CDR2 as YSYEKL. This CDR3 is 14 amino acids long. CDR3: CASSQPRDSLGQYF. The CDR3 DNA follows: TGCGCCAGCAGCCAACCGCGGGACTCTTTAGGGCAGTACTTC.

This chain links TRBV11-2 with TRBJ2-3, with 7 bases aligning to TRBD2. Germline lookup yields CDR1 SGHAT and CDR2 FQNNGV. Germline trimming cut 5 bases from V and 11 bases from J; bases unmatched to any gene: 22. The CDR3 is 17 residues long. The CDR3 loop is CASSVSYGGGLGMGQYF. CDR3 coding DNA: TGTGCCAGCAGCGTCTCCTACGGCGGGGGATTAGGGATGGGGCAGTATTTT.

V and J are TRBV5-1 and TRBJ2-7; 9 positions match TRBD1. The V gene end was trimmed by 3 bases and the J gene end by 0 bases; junction bases not matched to a gene: 1. The CDR3 runs 14 residues. Germline CDR1 SGHRS, CDR2 YFSETQ. The CDR3 sequence is CASSSTGGSYEQYF. CDR3 sequence (DNA): TGCGCCAGCAGCTCGACAGGGGGCTCCTACGAGCAGTACTTC.

The rearrangement joins TRBV5-1 to TRBJ1-4; 8 nucleotides line up with TRBD1. The CDR3 is 14 amino acids. Germline V gives CDR1 SGHRS, CDR2 YFSETQ. V lost 0 bases to trimming and J lost 5 bases; unmatched junction nucleotides: 0. Here the CDR3 reads CASSLGTGNEKLFF. CDR3 coding DNA: TGCGCCAGCAGCTTGGGGACAGGGAATGAAAAACTGTTTTTT.

This clone was counted a few times. The V and J genes are TRBV27 and TRBJ1-1, with D uncertain. V dropped 5 bases and J dropped 11 bases, with 18 bases sitting between them. Germline-derived CDR1 and CDR2 are MNHEY and SMNVEV (reference sequence). This CDR3 contains 13 residues. In DNA, the CDR3 is TGTGCCAGCAGTCCCCATTATGGAGGTGATGCTTTCTTT. Residues: CASSPHYGGDAFF.

The chain recombines TRBV12-5 with TRBJ1-6, with 7 bases lining up with TRBD1. This CDR3 is built from 15 residues. Germline CDR1 and CDR2: LGHNT and FRNRAP. V shed 0 bases and J 7 bases; nucleotides not matched to a gene: 3. The CDR3 nucleotides are TGTGCTAGTGGTTTGGTCCAGGGGGTGAATTCACCCCTCCACTTT. This encodes CASGLVQGVNSPLHF.

The genes are TRBV12-3 or TRBV12-4 and TRBJ2-7, with D tentatively TRBD1 or TRBD2 (5 bases each). CDR3 length: 13 amino acids. V was trimmed by 3 bases and J by 2 bases, leaving 8 bases between them. CDR3 sequence (DNA): TGTGCCAGCAGTTTGGGGGAAACCTACGAGCAGTACTTC. Amino acid sequence: CASSLGETYEQYF.

The rearrangement uses TRBV15 and TRBJ2-7; the match to TRBD1 covers 8 bases. V shed 0 bases and J 7 bases; nucleotides not matched to a gene: 8. Germline lookup yields CDR1 LNHNV and CDR2 YYDKDF (reference sequence). The CDR3 extends over 15 amino acids. This CDR3 is CATSRDHQGAEEQYF. CDR3 sequence (DNA): TGTGCCACCAGCAGAGATCACCAGGGGGCCGAAGAGCAGTACTTC. Full variable domain (rest looked up from reference TRBV15 and TRBJ2-7): DAMVIQNPRYQVTQFGKPVTLSCSQTLNHNVMYWYQQKSSQAPKLLFHYYDKDFNNEADTPDNFQSRRPNTSFCFLDIRSPGLGDTAMYLCATSRDHQGAEEQYFGPGTRLTVT.

V usage is TRBV7-6 and J usage is TRBJ1-1, with 8 nucleotides matching TRBD1. This CDR3 comprises 14 residues. After removal of 1 base from V and 6 bases from J, the junction contained 4 bases not matched to a gene. Germline loops: CDR1 SGHVS, CDR2 FNYEAQ. The CDR3 is CASSLDRGRAEAFF. CDR3 in DNA: TGTGCCAGCAGCTTAGACAGGGGGAGGGCTGAAGCTTTCTTT.

This clone was observed a single time. The chain joins TRBV5-4 to TRBJ1-6; maybe TRBD1 (6 bases). V was clipped by 4 bases and J by 0 bases, with 11 bases between them. The germline V gene has CDR1 SGHNT and CDR2 YYREEE (reference sequence). This CDR3 is 16 amino acids long. Here the CDR3 DNA reads TGTGCCAGCAGCCGACAGGTTAGCTCCTATAATTCACCCCTCCACTTT. This gives the protein CASSRQVSSYNSPLHF.